This TCR beta chain was identified in a study of shared clonotypes between healthy human individuals (TCRdb year 2020). Background on the whole study: Three men and two women, aged 18 to 49 years, made up the cohort. For each donor, three plates each were used for CD4 naive and CD4 memory, two plates were used for CD8 naive, and one plate was used for CD8 memory. Blood TCR repertoires of about five healthy adults were deeply sequenced to estimate repertoire size and the extent of clonotype sharing between individuals. Libraries were prepared and TCR repertoires were sequenced by different laboratories using diverse techniques, in order to increase sequencing depth and limit assay-specific biases. Per donor, leukapheresis produced somewhere between about 0.94 and 9 billion PBMCs. Summary of the overall study and its limitations: Only blood was sampled, and tissue TCR repertoires likely differ from those in blood. Across a few donors, about 5% of naive CD4, 3% to 4% of naive CD8, 2.3% of memory CD4, and roughly 0.41% of memory CD8 clonotypes were shared. Incomplete sequencing was indicated by rarefaction of sorted-subset datasets, despite the large sequencing depth. Estimated clonotype richness was generally larger for naive than for memory subsets. Because the study included a small number of donors, the genetic and exposure-history diversity represented was limited. Pairwise subsampling led to the expectation that sequencing depth would affect the degree of clonotype sharing among donors. Compared with non-shared clonotypes, clonotypes shared by all four sorted-subset donors had higher generation probabilities.

In regard to this clone: The target of this receptor is not known. No clone much larger than this one lies a single base away; base qualities are absent.

Using the deep immunoSEQ assay, multiplex PCR amplified TCR CDR3 regions from genomic DNA. Extracted genomic DNA from each cell subset was spread evenly across all wells of several immunoSEQ 96-well plates, with each plate serving as a replicate. For sorted subsets, approximately 190 ng of genomic DNA, equivalent to 30,000 or so T cell genomes, went into each replicate PCR. Purified libraries were quantified with a Qubit 3.0 fluorometer, sized on a Bioanalyzer 2100, and re-quantified with the KAPA Library Quantification kit. Every immunoSEQ 96-well plate was sequenced on a dedicated single-read 150-cycle Illumina NextSeq 550 flow cell. In the paper's pipeline: Because the immunoSEQ output included only junctional sequences and no quality scores, the filtering could not be the same as the filtering used for full-length reads. Sequences were annotated with PyIR, a Python wrapper for IgBLAST v1.9, and V/J genes and CDR3 were assigned using IMGT germline references. Reads with weak V/J assignments (E-value above 1e-6), missing CDR3, stop codons, out-of-frame junctions, or ambiguous translated residues were removed. A V3J clonotype was defined by an identical inferred V gene, J gene, and CDR3 amino acid sequence. Percentage overlap between repertoires was computed as shared unique clonotypes divided by the size of the smaller repertoire. RTK rarefaction, the Chao1 estimator, and Recon v2.1 estimates of unobserved clonotypes were used to assess repertoire richness. Generation probabilities for all TCRbeta clonotypes obtained by the gDNA method from four donors were computed using OLGA. TCRdb's version of the immuneACCESS table is confined to in-frame rearrangements and falls short of the full clone set. An unresolved V gene accounts for under half of the shortfall where checked; the remainder is of unknown origin. V and J calls and clone size are as listed in that table; D and trimming were resolved from the DNA. Within this sample are around 1.5 million clones, with around 98% of them counted one time only. The ten largest make up less than 0.55% of the sample.

From cysteine to phenylalanine, the CDR3 is 15 amino acids long. Of the read, only the CDR3 DNA is kept; its 45 bases are in frame from base 1. CDR1 and CDR2 are read off the germline V gene as SGHRS and YFSETQ. Germline trimming: 4 bases from V, 2 bases from J; junction bases outside gene matches: 3. The donors were healthy, HIV-negative adults who had no recently reported acute infections or vaccinations. Only Caucasian adults living in Nashville, Tennessee, USA were represented among the donors. CD4+ T cells were enriched by magnetic negative selection; naive cells were then positively selected on CD45RA, and the negative fraction formed the memory subset. After blood collection by leukapheresis, PBMCs were isolated using Ficoll-Histopaque density gradient centrifugation and then cryopreserved in the vapor phase of liquid nitrogen. Analytical flow cytometry was used to check the purity and quantity of every magnetically sorted T cell population. From each sorted fraction, genomic DNA was isolated and quantified by UV absorbance on a Nanodrop 2000c.

The source is a man between 25 and 39 years old in good health. Sequencing was done on a sample of naive CD4+ T cells sorted from blood. The cell subset or site label corresponds to: CD45RA+ positively selected. The rearranged chain carries TRBV5-1 and TRBJ2-3; 11 middle bases align to TRBD1. For the CDR3, the sequence is CASSRTGGITDTQYF. The DNA is TGCGCCAGCAGCAGGACAGGGGGCATCACAGATACGCAGTATTTT.